The 15 T cell receptor beta chains listed next were all sequenced from one sample in a study of molecular identifiers for immune sequencing clone quantification. One entry per CDR3 protein results from TCRdb running MiXCR on the PCR reads. The repertoire has a few hundred thousand distinct CDR3 sequences, 24% of them found once; the top ten carry 0.7% to 0.95%. The sample taken for sequencing was naive CD8+ T cells from blood, with Jurkat cell RNA spiked in. Subset denoted: FACS-sorted CD8+CD4-CCR7+CD45RA+ naive T cells. The receptors originated from a human donor in good health. Some libraries in this study had Jurkat cell RNA spiked in.

In this sample, this clonotype turned up a few times. The junction departs from the called germline gene at one end, perhaps through a read error. This chain links TRBV6-2 or TRBV6-3 with TRBJ1-1; no definite D call. In germline, CDR1 is MNHEY, CDR2 SVGEGT. There are 14 residues in the CDR3. The CDR3 reads CASSYYAVNTKAFF. CDR3 coding DNA: TGTGCCAGCAGTTACTACGCAGTAAACACTAAAGCTTTCTTT.

Remarks on this clonotype: This CDR3 fails to terminate in the conserved phenylalanine or tryptophan, so it likely reflects a read error. The genes are TRBV20-1 and TRBJ2-3; 8 bases fit TRBD2. The CDR3 is 17 residues long. The germline gives CDR1 DFQATT, CDR2 SNEGSKA (reference sequence). V lost 0 bases and J lost 4; bases outside the gene matches: 12. CDR3 sequence: CSARDLDFPGLADTQYL. The CDR3, as DNA: TGCAGTGCTAGAGATCTTGACTTCCCGGGACTAGCAGATACGCAGTATCTT.

The rearrangement links TRBV19 to TRBJ2-1; D is perhaps TRBD2 (6 bases). CDR1 LNHDA and CDR2 SQIVND come from the germline V gene (reference sequence). The CDR3 consists of 14 residues. The ends were cut back, 7 bases at V and 5 bases at J, with 15 bases in the middle. The CDR3 reads CASMGLAHNNEQFF. As DNA, the CDR3 is TGTGCCAGTATGGGCCTAGCGCATAACAATGAGCAGTTCTTC.

The table lists this clonotype with many counts. Here the CDR3 DNA reads TGTGCCAGCAGTCCCTCAGAGGGCGGGGTTAATGAAAAACTGTTTTTT. Translating gives CASSPSEGGVNEKLFF. V and J are TRBV12-3 or TRBV12-4 and TRBJ1-4; D remains unclear. V lost 5 bases, J lost 4 bases, and 17 bases lay in between. This CDR3 contains 16 residues.

The rearrangement joins TRBV10-2 to TRBJ2-7; the D is unclear. The CDR3 consists of 14 residues. The ends were cut back, 6 bases at V and 1 base at J, with 13 bases in the middle. Germline loops: CDR1 WSHSY, CDR2 SAAADI. CDR3 bases: TGCGCCAGCAGCGTATCTGTAAGGTCCTACGAGCAGTACTTC. The encoded protein is CASSVSVRSYEQYF.

V gene TRBV29-1 combines with J gene TRBJ1-4; weak D call: TRBD1 (6 bases). The germline CDR1 and CDR2 sequences are SQVTM and ANQGSEA. The V and J ends lost 8 bases and 7 bases respectively, with 14 bases between them. The CDR3 runs 12 residues. CDR3 sequence (DNA): TGCAGCTCCCCGGGGACACCTGAAAAACTGTTTTTT. Amino acids: CSSPGTPEKLFF.

About this clonotype itself: A much more abundant neighbour one base away suggests this may be a read error. The rearrangement links TRBV29-1 to TRBJ1-5, with TRBD1 as a possible D gene (6 bases). The CDR3 sequence is 13 residues long. Germline CDR1 SQVTM, CDR2 ANQGSEA. The CDR3 DNA follows: TGCAGCGTTGGAACAGGGTTGGGTCAGCCCCAGCGTTTT. Its protein product is CSVGTGLGQPQRF.

In regard to this clonotype: A read error is possible here, since a much larger clone lies one base away. The chain combines TRBV20-1 with TRBJ2-7; 14 positions match TRBD2. Germline assignment: CDR1 DFQATT and CDR2 SNEGSKA (reference sequence). The CDR3 totals 14 residues. CDR3 in amino acids: CSAGLAGGSYEHYF. The CDR3 nucleotides read TGCAGTGCTGGACTAGCGGGGGGTAGCTACGAGCACTACTTC.

The chain employs TRBV6-1 and TRBJ1-5; TRBD1 is a possible D gene (5 bases). The CDR3 totals 15 residues. V was trimmed by 3 bases and J by 6 bases, leaving 15 bases between them. The germline V gene encodes CDR1 MNHNS and CDR2 SASEGT. The CDR3 coding sequence is TGTGCCAGCAGTGAGTGGGAGGGGCTCGGTCAGCCCCAGCATTTT. Translating it yields CASSEWEGLGQPQHF.

The chain links TRBV5-4 to TRBJ2-3, with D perhaps matching TRBD1 or TRBD2 (5 bases each). The germline gives CDR1 SGHNT, CDR2 YYREEE (reference sequence). The CDR3 runs to 16 residues. V lost 7 bases and J 6 bases, leaving 24 bases between the germline ends. The CDR3 loop is CASSSGTTPSGDTQYF. CDR3 coding DNA: TGTGCCAGCTCCTCCGGGACCACCCCTTCGGGGGATACGCAGTATTTT.

Notes on this clonotype: This may come from a read error, since a much larger clone is one base off. As the CDR3 is not closed by the conserved phenylalanine or tryptophan, this likely results from a read error. The chain has TRBV11-2 and TRBJ2-4, with 9 bases fitting TRBD1. This CDR3 has 16 amino acids. With 3 bases clipped from V and 1 base from J, the junction kept 4 bases outside the gene matches. In germline, CDR1 is SGHAT, CDR2 FQNNGV. CDR3 protein: CASSFPGQGAKNIQYL. In DNA, the CDR3 is TGTGCCAGCAGCTTTCCGGGACAGGGTGCCAAAAACATTCAGTACCTC.

With respect to this clonotype: Mismatch with germline at one junction end may stem from a read error. This chain connects TRBV24-1 to TRBJ2-3; 7 nucleotides agree with TRBD1. The CDR3 contains 12 residues. Germline V CDR1 and CDR2: KGHDR, SFDVKD. This CDR3 is CAASDRADAQYF. CDR3 nucleotide sequence: TGTGCCGCCAGTGACAGGGCAGATGCGCAGTATTTT.

The chain combines TRBV7-2 with TRBJ2-1; 7 bases align to TRBD1. This CDR3 spans 19 amino acids. V was pared by 4 bases and J by 2 bases, with 17 bases of the junction left unmatched. CDR1 and CDR2 from the germline V gene are SGHTA and FQGNSA. CDR3 nucleotides: TGTGCCAGCAGCTCCTCTAGGGGGCAGGCGGAGTCCCCCTACAATGAGCAGTTCTTC. Translating it yields CASSSSRGQAESPYNEQFF.

In regard to this clonotype: Sequence at one end of the junction differs from germline and may be a read error. This sequence joins TRBV5-6 and TRBJ2-5, with D possibly TRBD1 on 7 matching bases. The CDR3 is 14 residues long. Germline V gene lookup returns CDR1 SGHDT and CDR2 YYEEEE. The chain's CDR3 is CASIAQGYRETRYF. The CDR3 region has the DNA TGTGCCAGCATTGCACAGGGGTATCGGGAGACCCGGTACTTC.

The chain carries TRBV9 and TRBJ2-3; TRBD1 aligns across 9 bases. V shed 0 bases, J shed 2 bases, and the junction held 10 bases outside the gene matches. Germline V lookup: CDR1 SGDLS, CDR2 YYNGEE. The length of the CDR3 is 18 residues. The CDR3 DNA sequence: TGTGCCAGCAGCGTAGTTGGTGGGACAGGGATTTTCACAGATACGCAGTATTTT. It encodes CASSVVGGTGIFTDTQYF.